This T cell receptor (beta chain) was recorded in a study of naive and memory T cell subsets. Two oligonucleotides, mixed equimolar, formed the beta constant-region primer covering TRBC1 and TRBC2. TCRdb reprocessed the UMI-ligation and nested PCR reads with MiXCR, giving one entry per CDR3 protein. The sample has about 150,000 distinct CDR3 sequences, approximately 15% seen once. With 2 bases removed from V and 6 bases from J, the gap between germline ends came to 7 bases. The length of the CDR3 is 13 residues. Study observations and caveats: In naive cells, over 95% of TCR sequences were seen only once.

In regard to this clonotype: Its specificity is not known.

J is TRBJ2-2 and V is TRBV12-3 or TRBV12-4; possible D gene TRBD2, 6 bases. This clonotype was obtained from a human donor in good health. Sequencing was carried out using naive CD4+ T cells from blood. DNA for the CDR3: TGTGCCAGCAGTTTAACGGGGGCCGGGGAGCTGTTTTTT. It codes for CASSLTGAGELFF.